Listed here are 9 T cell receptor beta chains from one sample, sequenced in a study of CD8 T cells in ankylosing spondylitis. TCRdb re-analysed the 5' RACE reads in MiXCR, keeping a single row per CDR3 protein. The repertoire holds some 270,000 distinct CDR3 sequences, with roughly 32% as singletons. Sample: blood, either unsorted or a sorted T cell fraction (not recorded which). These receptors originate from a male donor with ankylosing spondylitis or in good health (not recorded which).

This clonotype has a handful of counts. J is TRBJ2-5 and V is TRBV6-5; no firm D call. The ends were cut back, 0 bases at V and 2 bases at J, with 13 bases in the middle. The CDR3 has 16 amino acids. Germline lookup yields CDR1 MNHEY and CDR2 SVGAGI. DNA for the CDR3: TGTGCCAGCAGTTACTCGGACCGGAACCCACAAGAGACCCAGTACTTC. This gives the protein CASSYSDRNPQETQYF.

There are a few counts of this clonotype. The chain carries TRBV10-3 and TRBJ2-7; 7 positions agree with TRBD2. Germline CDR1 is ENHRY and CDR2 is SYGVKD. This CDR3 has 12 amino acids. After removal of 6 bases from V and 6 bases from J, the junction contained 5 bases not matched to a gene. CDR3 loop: CAIRVGGGEQYF. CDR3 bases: TGTGCCATCAGGGTTGGGGGGGGCGAGCAGTACTTC.

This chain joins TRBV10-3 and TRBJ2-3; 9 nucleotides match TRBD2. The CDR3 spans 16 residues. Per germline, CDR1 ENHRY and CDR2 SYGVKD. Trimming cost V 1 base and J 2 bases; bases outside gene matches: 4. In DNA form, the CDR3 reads TGTGCCATCAGTGAGTTAGTAGCGGGGGACACAGATACGCAGTATTTT. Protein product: CAISELVAGDTDTQYF.

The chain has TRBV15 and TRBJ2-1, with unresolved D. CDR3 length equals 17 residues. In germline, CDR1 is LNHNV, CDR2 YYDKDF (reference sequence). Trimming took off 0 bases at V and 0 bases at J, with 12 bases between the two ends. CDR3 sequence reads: CATSRDLGTTSYNEQFF. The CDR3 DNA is TGTGCCACCAGCAGAGATCTTGGCACGACCTCCTACAATGAGCAGTTCTTC. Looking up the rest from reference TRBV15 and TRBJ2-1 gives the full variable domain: DAMVIQNPRYQVTQFGKPVTLSCSQTLNHNVMYWYQQKSSQAPKLLFHYYDKDFNNEADTPDNFQSRRPNTSFCFLDIRSPGLGDTAMYLCATSRDLGTTSYNEQFFGPGTRLTVL.

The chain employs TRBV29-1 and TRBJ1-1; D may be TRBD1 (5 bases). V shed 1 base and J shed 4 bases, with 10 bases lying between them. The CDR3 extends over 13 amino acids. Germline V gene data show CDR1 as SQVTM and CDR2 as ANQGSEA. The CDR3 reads CSVEGGEVTEAFF. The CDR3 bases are TGCAGCGTTGAAGGGGGCGAAGTCACTGAAGCTTTCTTT. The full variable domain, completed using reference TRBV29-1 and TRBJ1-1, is SAVISQKPSRDICQRGTSLTIQCQVDSQVTMMFWYRQQPGQSLTLIATANQGSEATYESGFVIDKFPISRPNLTFSTLTVSNMSPEDSSIYLCSVEGGEVTEAFFGQGTRLTVV.

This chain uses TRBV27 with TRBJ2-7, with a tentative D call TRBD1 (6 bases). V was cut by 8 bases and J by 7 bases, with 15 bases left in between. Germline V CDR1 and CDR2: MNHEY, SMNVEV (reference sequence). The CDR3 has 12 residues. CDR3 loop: CASAGVLGEQYF. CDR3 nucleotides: TGTGCCAGCGCAGGGGTTTTAGGGGAGCAGTACTTC.

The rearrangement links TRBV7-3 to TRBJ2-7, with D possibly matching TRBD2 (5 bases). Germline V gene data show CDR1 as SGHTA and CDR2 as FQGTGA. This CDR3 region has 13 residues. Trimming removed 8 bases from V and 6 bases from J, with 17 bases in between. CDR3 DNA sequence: TGTGCCAGCTTCCCGGTGATACTAGGCGAGCAGTACTTC. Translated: CASFPVILGEQYF.

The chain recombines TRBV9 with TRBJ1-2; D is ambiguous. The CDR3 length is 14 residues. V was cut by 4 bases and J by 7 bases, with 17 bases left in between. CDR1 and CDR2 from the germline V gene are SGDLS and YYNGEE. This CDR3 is CASSHAAPDPGYTF. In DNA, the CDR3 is TGTGCCAGCAGCCATGCGGCACCGGACCCTGGCTACACCTTC.

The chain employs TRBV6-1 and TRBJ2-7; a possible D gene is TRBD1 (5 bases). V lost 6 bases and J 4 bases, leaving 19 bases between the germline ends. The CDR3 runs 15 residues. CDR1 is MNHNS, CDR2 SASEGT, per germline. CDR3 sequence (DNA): TGTGCCAGCAGGACGGCAAGGCAGGGTTTTTACGAGCAGTACTTC. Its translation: CASRTARQGFYEQYF.